This T cell receptor beta chain is drawn from a study of vaccination effects on CD4 cells after COVID-19. Whole-study context: BNT162b2 vaccine or mRNA-1273 vaccine was given to participants in two doses.

Expansion of antigen-specific CD4+ T cells with viral peptide pools was carried out by the ViraFEST assay before sequencing. With roughly 10 days of culture completed, CD4+ T cells were isolated. Recipients of the vaccine had no prior SARS-CoV-2 infection and negative nucleocapsid antibodies. Each culture had half its medium swapped for IL-2 medium on days 3 and 7. Concerning this clone itself: Its antigen is unidentified.

The germline gives CDR1 MNHEY, CDR2 SVGAGI. The CDR3 extends over 14 amino acids. The V segment lost 5 bases and the J segment 1 base; nucleotides outside the gene matches: 4. Sequencing used immunoSEQ multiplex PCR; TCRdb keeps in-frame clones, though not all of them. There are fewer than 70,000 clones in the sample; roughly 80% occur only once, and 9.5% to 15% lies in the top ten. The specimen comprised CD4+ T cells from PBMCs cultured with SARS-CoV-2 spike peptides, sampled before COVID-19 vaccination. The clonotype comes from a human donor who received a COVID-19 vaccine. The chain uses TRBV6-5 and TRBJ1-1; TRBD1 matches 7 bases. This CDR3 is CASSPRQGNTEAFF. CDR3 nucleotide sequence: TGTGCCAGCAGTCCCCGACAGGGGAACACTGAAGCTTTCTTT.